This T cell receptor beta chain stems from a study of T cell responses to AZD1222 COVID-19 vaccine. Study summary: Samples with a second dose at about 4 or about 12 weeks were pooled together. General study points: Two AZD1222 administrations were followed by greater Spike-specific TCR breadth and depth. A mostly white British donor set with more females was recruited, and clonal diversity was possibly underestimated.

Assay used: immunoSEQ multiplex PCR; TCRdb lists only in-frame clones, some missing. The table has under 150,000 clones, 75% to 90% seen once. This clone appeared once. The antigen is undetermined. The V gene lost 3 bases and the J gene lost 7 bases, with 21 bases spanning the gap. Germline V gene lookup returns CDR1 SGDLS and CDR2 YYNGEE. The CDR3 extends over 16 amino acids. The sequences come from peripheral blood, collected on day 0 of AZD1222 vaccination. The gene calls are TRBV9 and TRBJ2-3; the D gene is possibly TRBD2 (6 bases). The sequence derives from an adult in good health. In DNA, the CDR3 is TGTGCCAGCAGCGCGCTCCGGGACTCCGCACGAAATACGCAGTATTTT. Protein: CASSALRDSARNTQYF.